This is a list of T cell receptor beta chains from one sample in a study of cytomegalovirus exposure and HLA in healthy donors. This table comes from immunoSEQ multiplex PCR, and its TCRdb copy is limited to in-frame clones, with some not included. The sample holds about 160,000 clones, around 83% seen once. Sequencing was carried out using PBMCs. The receptors derive from a man aged 18 to 29 in good health and CMV-seropositive. Both conserved end residues are part of each CDR3. Clone sizes are given selectively: once, few, many, or a class where the clone is expanded.

v_call	j_call	clone_size	cdr3_aa
TRBV10-3	TRBJ1-1	.	CAISDRSSNTEAFF
TRBV7-9	TRBJ1-2	.	CASSLGSSGANYGYTF
TRBV13	TRBJ2-4	.	CASSSSGGVNSQYF
TRBV5-1	TRBJ2-7	.	CASSLGQGIDEQYF
TRBV19	TRBJ1-5	.	CASRDFYSNQPQHF
TRBV30	TRBJ1-5	.	CAWGQGESQPQHF
TRBV5-4	TRBJ1-2	.	CASSLDYGQGHGYTF
TRBV7-3	TRBJ2-1	.	CASSFGLAGENEQFF
TRBV6-1	TRBJ2-3	.	CASKGLAGTDTQYF
TRBV6-1	TRBJ1-4	.	CASSEETGAGGEKLFF
TRBV7-2	TRBJ1-2	.	CASSPLRGDYGYTF
TRBV19	TRBJ1-5	.	CASSILRGQTNQPQHF
TRBV5-1	TRBJ1-3	.	CASSPDTFSGNTIYF
TRBV19	TRBJ1-6	.	CASSIGLGTVNSPLHF
TRBV7-2	TRBJ2-1	.	CASSLDGGGNEQFF
TRBV5-5	TRBJ2-7	.	CASSLPRTGGDEQYF
TRBV7-9	TRBJ1-1	once	CASSPSGQGALEAFF
TRBV6-5	TRBJ1-2	once	CASSYTTSGIYGYTF
TRBV6-1	TRBJ2-7	.	CASSRDRNPSYEQYF
TRBV2	TRBJ1-5	.	CASSERTGWQPQHF
TRBV9	TRBJ1-4	.	CASSVDGSVSEKLFF
TRBV6-1	TRBJ1-3	.	CASSELRAGNTIYF
TRBV29-1	TRBJ2-7	.	CSAGDRAPYEQYF
TRBV5-5	TRBJ1-2	.	CASRWPKQGVDYGYTF
TRBV4-3	TRBJ1-2	.	CASSQGGTGAHGYTF
TRBV6-5	TRBJ2-4	.	CASSYGLAGAKNSQYF
TRBV9	TRBJ2-7	.	CASSVVDSSYEQYF
TRBV6-1	TRBJ1-4	.	CASRDRDRPEKLFF
TRBV11-2	TRBJ1-5	.	CASSVTGFNQPQHF
TRBV9	TRBJ1-2	.	CASSVDDRGGSYTF
TRBV19	TRBJ2-7	.	CASSSSGTGNEQYF
TRBV7-8	TRBJ2-7	.	CASSSGSLGEQYF
TRBV9	TRBJ1-2	.	CASSVGDSSGTRGYTF
TRBV2	TRBJ1-5	.	CASSEKKGNIPQHF
TRBV30	TRBJ1-1	.	CAWRPTGNTEAFF